One sample yielded the 14 T cell receptor beta chains listed below, sequenced in a study of cytomegalovirus exposure and HLA in healthy donors. Use of 60 Vbeta and 13 Jbeta primers characterized the PCR. Profiling relied on immunoSEQ multiplex PCR, and the TCRdb table lists in-frame clones only, not all of them. This table lists 150,000 or so clones. The sample taken for sequencing was PBMCs. Every receptor here comes from a woman aged 50 to 65 in good health and CMV-seronegative.

The genes are TRBV9 and TRBJ1-6; D call uncertain. Germline V gives CDR1 SGDLS, CDR2 YYNGEE. V lost 1 base and J 5 bases, leaving 7 bases between the germline ends. This CDR3 is 14 amino acids long. The DNA for the CDR3 is TGTGCCAGCAGCGTAAACAGAAATAATTCACCCCTCCACTTT. This codes for CASSVNRNNSPLHF.

This chain connects TRBV6-6 to TRBJ1-3; possible D gene TRBD1, 6 bases. Germline CDR1 reads MNHNY; CDR2 reads SVGAGI (reference sequence). Trimming left V 0 bases short and J 3 bases short, with 12 bases between. The CDR3 totals 16 residues. The CDR3 loop reads CASSYSAGAIGNTIYF. Written as DNA, the CDR3 is TGTGCCAGCAGTTACTCGGCAGGGGCTATTGGAAACACCATATATTTT.

The chain uses TRBV19 and TRBJ2-2; 9 nucleotides agree with TRBD1. The CDR3 loop spans 16 amino acids. After removal of 7 bases from V and 4 bases from J, the junction contained 10 bases not matched to a gene. Germline CDR1 is LNHDA and CDR2 is SQIVND (reference sequence). This chain's CDR3 is CASKRGTGMGTGELFF. The CDR3, as DNA: TGTGCCAGTAAAAGGGGGACAGGGATGGGCACCGGGGAGCTGTTTTTT.

The V and J genes are TRBV5-4 and TRBJ1-1; a weak D match, TRBD1 (6 bases). Trimming stripped 2 bases from V and 2 bases from J, with 7 bases between. The CDR3 runs to 13 residues. CDR1 SGHNT and CDR2 YYREEE come from the germline V gene (reference sequence). The CDR3 sequence: CASSFRGNTEAFF. CDR3 DNA sequence: TGTGCCAGCAGCTTCAGGGGTAACACTGAAGCTTTCTTT.

This chain uses TRBV5-1 with TRBJ1-2; 12 bases map to TRBD1. The germline gives CDR1 SGHRS, CDR2 YFSETQ. Losses at the gene ends were 0 bases for V and 2 bases for J; bases not matched to a gene: 8. This CDR3 comprises 18 residues. The CDR3, as DNA: TGCGCCAGCAGCTTGGCCCCGGGACAGGGGGCCAGGAACTATGGCTACACCTTC. It specifies CASSLAPGQGARNYGYTF.

The rearrangement joins TRBV30 to TRBJ2-7; the match to TRBD2 covers 7 bases. V lost 7 bases, J lost 0 bases, and 9 bases stayed unmatched. Per the germline V gene, CDR1 is GTSNPN and CDR2 is SVGIG (reference sequence). The CDR3 runs to 14 residues. In nucleotides, the CDR3 is TGTGCCTCCATGGGGAGGGTTGGCTCCTACGAGCAGTACTTC. This gives the protein CASMGRVGSYEQYF. The full variable domain, completed using reference TRBV30 and TRBJ2-7, is SQTIHQWPATLVQPVGSPLSLECTVEGTSNPNLYWYRQAAGRGLQLLFYSVGIGQISSEVPQNLSASRPQDRQFILSSKKLLLSDSGFYLCASMGRVGSYEQYFGPGTRLTVT.

V is TRBV28 and J is TRBJ2-7; a possible D gene is TRBD2 (6 bases). There are 15 residues in the CDR3. Germline V lookup: CDR1 MDHEN, CDR2 SYDVKM. V was cut by 2 bases and J by 3 bases, with 14 bases left in between. The CDR3 DNA reads TGTGCCAGCAGTTTACCTCCGGGAGTTAGCTACGAGCAGTACTTC. Translation gives CASSLPPGVSYEQYF.

The chain joins TRBV19 to TRBJ2-2, with 11 bases that match TRBD1. V dropped 7 bases and J dropped 4; count of bases not matched to a gene: 8. The CDR3 length is 16 residues. From germline, CDR1 is LNHDA and CDR2 SQIVND (reference sequence). The CDR3 here is CASTRTGGRGTGELFF. The CDR3 DNA sequence: TGTGCCAGTACCCGGACAGGGGGCCGGGGCACCGGGGAGCTGTTTTTT.

This chain links TRBV6-1 with TRBJ1-4, with D possibly being TRBD1 (6 bases). Germline assignment: CDR1 MNHNS and CDR2 SASEGT. CDR3 length equals 16 residues. V shed 0 bases and J shed 7 bases, with 15 bases lying between them. The CDR3 loop reads CASSEALRGGGEKLFF. The DNA for the CDR3 is TGTGCCAGCAGTGAAGCGCTTCGAGGGGGTGGTGAAAAACTGTTTTTT.

The chain carries TRBV5-1 and TRBJ1-1; 10 bases agree with TRBD1. Trimming at V came to 2 bases and at J to 3 bases, leaving 4 bases not matched to a gene. The germline CDR1 and CDR2 sequences are SGHRS and YFSETQ. There are 15 residues in the CDR3. The CDR3 region is CASSFRQGAHTEAFF. The CDR3 bases are TGCGCCAGCAGCTTTCGACAGGGGGCCCACACTGAAGCTTTCTTT.

The chain recombines TRBV4-1 with TRBJ1-2; 7 nucleotides line up with TRBD1. Germline CDR1 is MGHRA and CDR2 is YSYEKL. This CDR3 region has 15 residues. V dropped 1 base and J dropped 6; count of bases not matched to a gene: 8. CDR3 sequence: CASSQVDRFGDGYTF. Written as DNA, the CDR3 is TGCGCCAGCAGCCAAGTGGACAGGTTCGGAGATGGCTACACCTTC.

The chain links TRBV18 to TRBJ2-2, with unresolved D. The V end lost 2 bases, the J end lost 7 bases, and 17 bases lay between the germline ends. The germline V gene encodes CDR1 KGHSH and CDR2 LQKENI. The CDR3 has 16 residues. The CDR3 region has the DNA TGTGCCAGCTCACCAGCAATTGCGGTTACGGGCGGGGAGCTGTTTTTT. It specifies CASSPAIAVTGGELFF.

In DNA form, the CDR3 reads TGTGCCAGCAGCCCTCCCGGGGTGTTAGGAAACACCATATATTTT. It is translated as CASSPPGVLGNTIYF. The rearrangement links TRBV28 to TRBJ1-3; unclear D gene. This CDR3 contains 15 residues. V lost 6 bases to trimming and J lost 4 bases, with 16 bases between them. Germline values: CDR1 MDHEN, CDR2 SYDVKM.

V and J are TRBV7-2 and TRBJ2-7; 9 bases fit TRBD1. The V gene end was trimmed by 1 base and the J gene end by 7 bases; junction bases not matched to a gene: 11. The CDR3 is 16 amino acids. The V gene's germline CDR1 is SGHTA and CDR2 FQGNSA. The CDR3 DNA reads TGTGCCAGCAGCTTAGTAGGGGGGGACAGGGCAGTTGAGCAGTACTTC. Protein sequence: CASSLVGGDRAVEQYF.